Below, 15 T cell receptor beta chains from the same sample are listed, as sequenced in a study of shared clonotypes between healthy human individuals. Positively selected for CCR7, the CD45RO-negative cells used as naive CD8 cells excluded terminally differentiated effector memory CD45RA+ cells. Generated by immunoSEQ multiplex PCR, the TCRdb table keeps only in-frame clones and is missing some. The top ten hold 1.1% of the sample, which has some 2.1 million clones, about 94% seen once. Sequencing used naive CD8+ T cells sorted from blood. Receptors originate from a man younger than 30 in good health.

The chain carries TRBV7-9 and TRBJ2-7; D possibly matches TRBD1 or TRBD2 (6 bases each). Germline-derived CDR1 and CDR2 are SEHNR and FQNEAQ (reference sequence). The CDR3 totals 13 residues. V shed 4 bases and J shed 4 bases, with 11 bases lying between them. CDR3 in amino acids: CASSSRGAYEQYF. In DNA, the CDR3 is TGTGCCAGCAGCTCTAGGGGGGCGTACGAGCAGTACTTC.

The chain couples TRBV28 to TRBJ1-2, with TRBD1 matching 8 bases. Germline V gene lookup returns CDR1 MDHEN and CDR2 SYDVKM. With V trimmed by 5 bases and J by 6 bases, 8 bases remained unmatched. The CDR3 spans 14 residues. The CDR3 protein is CASSDPGGGDGYTF. The CDR3 coding sequence is TGTGCCAGCAGTGATCCAGGGGGCGGAGATGGCTACACCTTC.

V usage is TRBV13 and J usage is TRBJ2-1; D is ambiguous. Germline V gene data show CDR1 as PRHDT and CDR2 as FYEKMQ (reference sequence). The CDR3 consists of 16 residues. V lost 1 base to trimming and J lost 0 bases, with 10 bases between them. This CDR3 is CASSLVTEISYNEQFF. CDR3 DNA sequence: TGTGCCAGCAGCTTAGTAACGGAAATCTCCTACAATGAGCAGTTCTTC.

In regard to this clone: Since the CDR3 does not end with the conserved phenylalanine or tryptophan, this likely comes from a read error. The DNA is left out, because the CDR3 cannot be placed on it with certainty; the CDR3 is given as TCRdb lists it. The chain links TRBV2 to TRBJ2-7; TRBD1, the table's D call, was not compared with the DNA. The germline V gene encodes CDR1 SNHLY and CDR2 FYNNEI. The CDR3 is 11 amino acids in total, end residues counted. The chain's CDR3 is CASSEALGSII.

This sequence joins TRBV6-5 and TRBJ1-2; perhaps TRBD1 as D (5 bases). The CDR3 extends over 14 amino acids. Germline V CDR1 and CDR2: MNHEY, SVGAGI. V was clipped by 10 bases and J by 0 bases, with 15 bases between them. CDR3 region: CATWDGGANYGYTF. The CDR3 region has the DNA TGTGCCACCTGGGACGGGGGAGCTAACTATGGCTACACCTTC.

This clone was seen only once. This chain connects TRBV7-6 to TRBJ2-1, with 10 bases lining up with TRBD2. This CDR3 has 16 residues. Germline CDR1 is SGHVS and CDR2 is FNYEAQ. Trimming cost V 2 bases and J 5 bases; bases outside gene matches: 6. The CDR3 bases are TGTGCCAGCAGCTTATTACGGACTAGCGGTAACAATGAGCAGTTCTTC. This gives the protein CASSLLRTSGNNEQFF.

The CDR3 nucleotides read TGCAGCGTTGAGGGGACTAGCGGGATTGAAGATACGCAGTATTTT. Translated: CSVEGTSGIEDTQYF. The chain couples TRBV29-1 to TRBJ2-3, with 13 bases that match TRBD2. This CDR3 has 15 residues. CDR1 is SQVTM, CDR2 ANQGSEA, per germline. The ends lost 3 bases at V and 5 bases at J; junction bases unmatched: 5.

The rearrangement links TRBV7-6 to TRBJ1-1; no definite D call. This CDR3 spans 13 amino acids. With 6 bases removed from V and 5 bases from J, the gap between germline ends came to 13 bases. Germline CDR1 SGHVS, CDR2 FNYEAQ. The CDR3 is CASSPEVGTEAFF. The CDR3, as DNA: TGTGCCAGCAGTCCCGAGGTGGGAACTGAAGCTTTCTTT. The variable domain in full, with the rest retrieved from reference TRBV7-6 and TRBJ1-1, is GAGVSQSPRYKVTKRGQDVALRCDPISGHVSLYWYRQALGQGPEFLTYFNYEAQQDKSGLPNDRFSAERPEGSISTLTIQRTEQRDSAMYRCASSPEVGTEAFFGQGTRLTVV.

The J gene is TRBJ1-1, the V gene TRBV16; D is uncertain. Trimming pared 0 bases from V and 11 bases from J, leaving 13 bases between. The CDR3 runs 13 residues. The germline gives CDR1 KGHSY, CDR2 FQNENV. The CDR3 bases are TGTGCCAGCAGCCAATCGATGGCCAAGGATGCTTTCTTT. It encodes CASSQSMAKDAFF.

This chain joins TRBV10-1 and TRBJ1-5; D is unresolved. CDR1 and CDR2 (germline): WNHNN, SYGVQD (reference sequence). V dropped 7 bases and J dropped 2 bases, with 18 bases sitting between them. This CDR3 spans 16 amino acids. CDR3 coding DNA: TGCGCCAGCACTTTTCAGTGGGATAAGGGCAATCAGCCCCAGCATTTT. Amino acid sequence: CASTFQWDKGNQPQHF.

A remark on this clone: The sample has other DNA sequences that encode this CDR3 too. The J gene is TRBJ2-7, the V gene TRBV13; D unclear. This CDR3 comprises 13 residues. With 3 bases removed from V and 2 bases from J, the gap between germline ends came to 8 bases. Germline CDR1 PRHDT, CDR2 FYEKMQ (reference sequence). DNA for the CDR3: TGTGCCAGCAGCTTCGGCAGGACCTACGAGCAGTACTTC. Translating gives CASSFGRTYEQYF.

The V gene is TRBV7-9, the J gene TRBJ1-1; D remains ambiguous. This CDR3 is built from 15 residues. V dropped 0 bases and J dropped 2 bases, with 10 bases sitting between them. Germline V CDR1 and CDR2: SEHNR, FQNEAQ (reference sequence). In DNA form, the CDR3 reads TGTGCCAGCAGCTTAGCGCGTGGCGCCAACACTGAAGCTTTCTTT. This sequence encodes CASSLARGANTEAFF.

The rearrangement joins TRBV27 to TRBJ2-7; 9 positions match TRBD1. This CDR3 has 14 amino acids. The V and J ends lost 6 bases and 5 bases, in that order; junction bases with no gene match: 8. Germline CDR1 reads MNHEY; CDR2 reads SMNVEV (reference sequence). CDR3 DNA: TGTGCCAGCAGCACCCACAGGGGGCAGAACGAGCAGTACTTC. It yields the protein CASSTHRGQNEQYF.

The chain recombines TRBV4-1 with TRBJ1-4; no firm D call. The CDR3 spans 14 residues. V lost 4 bases and J 0 bases, leaving 6 bases between the germline ends. The germline V gene encodes CDR1 MGHRA and CDR2 YSYEKL. In DNA, the CDR3 is TGCGCCAGCAGCCCCCAGTCAACTAATGAAAAACTGTTTTTT. Its protein is CASSPQSTNEKLFF.

The V call is TRBV7-8, the J call TRBJ2-7; 15 nucleotides align to TRBD2. CDR1 SGHVS and CDR2 FQNEAQ come from the germline V gene. The V gene end was trimmed by 5 bases and the J gene end by 5 bases; junction bases not matched to a gene: 10. The CDR3 runs 17 residues. The CDR3 DNA follows: TGTGCCAGCAGCGGAGGACTAGCGGGGGGGATGTTTGACGAGCAGTACTTC. This translates into CASSGGLAGGMFDEQYF.